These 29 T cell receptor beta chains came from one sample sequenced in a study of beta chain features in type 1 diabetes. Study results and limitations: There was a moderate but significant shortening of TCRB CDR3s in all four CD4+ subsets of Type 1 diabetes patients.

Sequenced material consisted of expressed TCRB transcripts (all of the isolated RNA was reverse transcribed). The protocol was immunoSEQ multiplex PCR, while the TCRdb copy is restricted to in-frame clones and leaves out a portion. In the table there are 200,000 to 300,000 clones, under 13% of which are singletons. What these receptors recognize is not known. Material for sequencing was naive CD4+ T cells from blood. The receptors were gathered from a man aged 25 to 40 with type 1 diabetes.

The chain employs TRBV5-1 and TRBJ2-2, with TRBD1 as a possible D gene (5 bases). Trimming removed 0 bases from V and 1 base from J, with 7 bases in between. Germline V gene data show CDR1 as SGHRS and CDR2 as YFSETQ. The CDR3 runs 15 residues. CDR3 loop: CASSLGGQNTGELFF. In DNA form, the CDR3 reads TGCGCCAGCAGCTTGGGAGGACAGAACACCGGGGAGCTGTTTTTT.

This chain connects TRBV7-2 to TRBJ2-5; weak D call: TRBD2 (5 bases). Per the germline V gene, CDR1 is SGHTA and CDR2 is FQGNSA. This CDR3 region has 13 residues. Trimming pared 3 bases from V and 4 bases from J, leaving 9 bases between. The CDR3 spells CASSFRAGETQYF. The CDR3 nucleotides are TGTGCCAGCAGCTTCCGGGCGGGAGAGACCCAGTACTTC.

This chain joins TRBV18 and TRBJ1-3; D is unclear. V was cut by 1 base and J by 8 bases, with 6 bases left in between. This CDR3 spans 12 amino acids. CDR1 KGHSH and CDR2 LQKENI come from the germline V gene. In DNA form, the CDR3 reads TGTGCCAGCTCACCACTACTAGACACCATATATTTT. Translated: CASSPLLDTIYF.

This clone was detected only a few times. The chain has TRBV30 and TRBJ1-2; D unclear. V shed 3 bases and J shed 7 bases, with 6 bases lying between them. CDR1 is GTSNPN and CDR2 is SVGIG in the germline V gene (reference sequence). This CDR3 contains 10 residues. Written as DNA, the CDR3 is TGTGCCTGGAGGGGCAGTGGCTACACCTTC. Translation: CAWRGSGYTF.

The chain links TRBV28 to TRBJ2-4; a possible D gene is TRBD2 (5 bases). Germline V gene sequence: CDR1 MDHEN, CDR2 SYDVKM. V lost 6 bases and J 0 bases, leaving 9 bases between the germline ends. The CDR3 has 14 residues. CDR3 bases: TGTGCCAGCAGGCCTCGGGGAGCCAAAAACATTCAGTACTTC. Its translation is CASRPRGAKNIQYF.

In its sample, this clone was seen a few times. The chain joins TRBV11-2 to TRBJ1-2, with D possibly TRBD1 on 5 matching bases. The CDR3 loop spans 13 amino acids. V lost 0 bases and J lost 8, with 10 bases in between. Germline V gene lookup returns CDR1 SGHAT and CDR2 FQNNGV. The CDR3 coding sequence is TGTGCCAGCAGCTTAGACAGGGATGAGGGCTACACCTTC. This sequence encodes CASSLDRDEGYTF. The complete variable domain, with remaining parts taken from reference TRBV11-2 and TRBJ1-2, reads EAGVAQSPRYKIIEKRQSVAFWCNPISGHATLYWYQQILGQGPKLLIQFQNNGVVDDSQLPKDRFSAERLKGVDSTLKIQPAKLEDSAVYLCASSLDRDEGYTFGSGTRLTVV.

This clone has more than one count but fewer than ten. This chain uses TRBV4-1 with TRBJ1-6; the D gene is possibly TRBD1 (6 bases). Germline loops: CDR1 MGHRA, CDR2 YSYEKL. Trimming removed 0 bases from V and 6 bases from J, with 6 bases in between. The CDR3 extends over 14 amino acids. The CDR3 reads CASSQEGANSPLHF. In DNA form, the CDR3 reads TGCGCCAGCAGCCAAGAGGGGGCTAATTCACCCCTCCACTTT.

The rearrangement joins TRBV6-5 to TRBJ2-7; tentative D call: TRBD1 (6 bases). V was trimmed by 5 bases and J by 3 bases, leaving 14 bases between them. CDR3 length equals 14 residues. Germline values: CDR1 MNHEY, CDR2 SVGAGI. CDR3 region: CASSHQGLGYEQYF. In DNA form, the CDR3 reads TGTGCCAGCAGTCATCAGGGGTTGGGCTACGAGCAGTACTTC.

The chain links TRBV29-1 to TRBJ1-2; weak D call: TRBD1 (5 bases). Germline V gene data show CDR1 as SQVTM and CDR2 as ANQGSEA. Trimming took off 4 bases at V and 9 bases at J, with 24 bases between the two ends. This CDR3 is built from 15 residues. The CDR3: CSVGGRQTVNISYTF. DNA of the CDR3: TGCAGCGTTGGGGGCCGGCAGACAGTGAATATCAGCTACACCTTC. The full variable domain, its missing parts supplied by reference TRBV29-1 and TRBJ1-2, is SAVISQKPSRDICQRGTSLTIQCQVDSQVTMMFWYRQQPGQSLTLIATANQGSEATYESGFVIDKFPISRPNLTFSTLTVSNMSPEDSSIYLCSVGGRQTVNISYTFGSGTRLTVV.

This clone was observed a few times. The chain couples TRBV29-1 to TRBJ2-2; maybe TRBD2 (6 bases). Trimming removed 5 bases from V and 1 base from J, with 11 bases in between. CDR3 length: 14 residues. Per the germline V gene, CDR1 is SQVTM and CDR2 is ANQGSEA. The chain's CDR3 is CSVRGIRNTGELFF. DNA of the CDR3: TGCAGCGTTCGGGGGATAAGGAACACCGGGGAGCTGTTTTTT.

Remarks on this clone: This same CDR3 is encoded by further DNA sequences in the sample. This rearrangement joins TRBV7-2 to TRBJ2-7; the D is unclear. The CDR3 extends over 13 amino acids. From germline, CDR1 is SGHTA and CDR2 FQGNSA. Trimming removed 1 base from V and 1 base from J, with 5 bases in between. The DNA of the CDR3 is TGTGCCAGCAGCTTAGTTCTGTCCTACGAGCAGTACTTC. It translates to CASSLVLSYEQYF. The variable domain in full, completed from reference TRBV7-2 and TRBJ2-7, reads GAGVSQSPSNKVTEKGKDVELRCDPISGHTALYWYRQSLGQGLEFLIYFQGNSAPDKSGLPSDRFSAERTGGSVSTLTIQRTQQEDSAVYLCASSLVLSYEQYFGPGTRLTVT.

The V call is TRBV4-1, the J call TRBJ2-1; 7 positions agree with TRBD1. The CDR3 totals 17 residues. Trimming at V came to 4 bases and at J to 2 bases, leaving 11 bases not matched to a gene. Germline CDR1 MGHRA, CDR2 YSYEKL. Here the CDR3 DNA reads TGCGCCAGCAGCCTCGCCCTAAACAGGGGAACCTACAATGAGCAGTTCTTC. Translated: CASSLALNRGTYNEQFF.

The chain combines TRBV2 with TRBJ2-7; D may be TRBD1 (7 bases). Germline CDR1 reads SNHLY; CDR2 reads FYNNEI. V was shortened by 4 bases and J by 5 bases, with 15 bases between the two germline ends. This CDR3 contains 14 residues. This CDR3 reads CASSGQGGHDEQYF. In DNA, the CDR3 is TGTGCCAGCAGTGGACAGGGAGGTCATGACGAGCAGTACTTC.

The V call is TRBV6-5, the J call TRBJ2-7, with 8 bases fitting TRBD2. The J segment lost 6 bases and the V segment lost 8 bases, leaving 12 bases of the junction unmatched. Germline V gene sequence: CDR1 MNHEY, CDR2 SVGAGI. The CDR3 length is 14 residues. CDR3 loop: CASGTGTGGGEQYF. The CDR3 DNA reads TGTGCCAGCGGGACCGGGACGGGAGGGGGCGAGCAGTACTTC.

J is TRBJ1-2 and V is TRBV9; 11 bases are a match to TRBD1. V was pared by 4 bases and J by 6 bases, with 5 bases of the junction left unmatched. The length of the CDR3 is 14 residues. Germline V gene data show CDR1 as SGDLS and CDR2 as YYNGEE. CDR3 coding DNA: TGTGCCAGCAGCTCGGGGACAGGGGGACATGGCTACACCTTC. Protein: CASSSGTGGHGYTF.

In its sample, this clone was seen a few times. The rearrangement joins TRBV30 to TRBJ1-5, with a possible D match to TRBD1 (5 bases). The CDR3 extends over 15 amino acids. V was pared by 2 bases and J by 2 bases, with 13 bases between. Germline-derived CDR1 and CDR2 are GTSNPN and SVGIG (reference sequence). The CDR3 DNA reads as TGTGCCTGGAGTTTTTCAGGGTCAGGCAATCAGCCCCAGCATTTT. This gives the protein CAWSFSGSGNQPQHF.

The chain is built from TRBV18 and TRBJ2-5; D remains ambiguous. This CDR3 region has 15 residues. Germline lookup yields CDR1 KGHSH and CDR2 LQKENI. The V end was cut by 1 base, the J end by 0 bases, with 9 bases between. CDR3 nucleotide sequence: TGTGCCAGCTCACCACGCACAGTCTACCAAGAGACCCAGTACTTC. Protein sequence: CASSPRTVYQETQYF.

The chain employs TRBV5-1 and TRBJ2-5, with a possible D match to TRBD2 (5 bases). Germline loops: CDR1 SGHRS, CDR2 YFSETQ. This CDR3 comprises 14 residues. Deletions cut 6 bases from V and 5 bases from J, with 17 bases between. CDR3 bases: TGCGCCAGCACGGAGACGGGGTCCGGGGAGACCCAGTACTTC. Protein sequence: CASTETGSGETQYF.

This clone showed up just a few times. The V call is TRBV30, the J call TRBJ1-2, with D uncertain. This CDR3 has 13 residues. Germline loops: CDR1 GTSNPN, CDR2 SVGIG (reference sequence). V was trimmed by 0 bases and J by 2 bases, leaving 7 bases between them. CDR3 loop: CAWSVHSNYGYTF. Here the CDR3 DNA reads TGTGCCTGGAGTGTTCACAGCAACTATGGCTACACCTTC.

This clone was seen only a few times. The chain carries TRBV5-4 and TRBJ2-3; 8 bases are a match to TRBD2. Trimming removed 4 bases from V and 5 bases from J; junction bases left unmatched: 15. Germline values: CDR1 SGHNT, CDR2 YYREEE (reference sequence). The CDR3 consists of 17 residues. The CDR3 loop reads CASSLLGLAFYVDTQYF. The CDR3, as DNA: TGTGCCAGCAGCCTCCTCGGACTAGCTTTCTATGTAGATACGCAGTATTTT.

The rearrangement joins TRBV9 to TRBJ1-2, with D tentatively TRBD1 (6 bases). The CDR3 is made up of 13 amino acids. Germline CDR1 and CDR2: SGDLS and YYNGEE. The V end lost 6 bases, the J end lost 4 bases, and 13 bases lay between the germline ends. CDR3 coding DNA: TGTGCCAGCACCAAGGACAGTGTCTATGGCTACACCTTC. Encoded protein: CASTKDSVYGYTF.

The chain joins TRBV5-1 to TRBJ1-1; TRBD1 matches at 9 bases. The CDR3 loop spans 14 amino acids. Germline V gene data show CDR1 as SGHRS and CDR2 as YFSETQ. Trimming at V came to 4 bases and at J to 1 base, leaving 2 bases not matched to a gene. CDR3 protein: CASSQQGANTEAFF. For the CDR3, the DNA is TGCGCCAGCAGCCAACAGGGGGCGAACACTGAAGCTTTCTTT. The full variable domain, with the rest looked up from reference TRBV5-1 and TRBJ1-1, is KAGVTQTPRYLIKTRGQQVTLSCSPISGHRSVSWYQQTPGQGLQFLFEYFSETQRNKGNFPGRFSGRQFSNSRSEMNVSTLELGDSALYLCASSQQGANTEAFFGQGTRLTVV.

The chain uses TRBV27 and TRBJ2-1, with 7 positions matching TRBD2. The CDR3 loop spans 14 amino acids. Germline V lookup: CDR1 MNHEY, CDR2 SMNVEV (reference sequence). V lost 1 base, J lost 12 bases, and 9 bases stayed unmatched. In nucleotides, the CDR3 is TGTGCCAGCAGTTTATTTACCCCCTCGGGAGGGCAGTTCTTC. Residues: CASSLFTPSGGQFF.

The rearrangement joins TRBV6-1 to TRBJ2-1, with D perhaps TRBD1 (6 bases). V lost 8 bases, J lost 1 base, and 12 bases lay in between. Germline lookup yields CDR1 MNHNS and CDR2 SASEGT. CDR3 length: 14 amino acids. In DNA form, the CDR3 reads TGTGCCAGCGTAACAGGGTGGTCCTACAATGAGCAGTTCTTC. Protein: CASVTGWSYNEQFF.

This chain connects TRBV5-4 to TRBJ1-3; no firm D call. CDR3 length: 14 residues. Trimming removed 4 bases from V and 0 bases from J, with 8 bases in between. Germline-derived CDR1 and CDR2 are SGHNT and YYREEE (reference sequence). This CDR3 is CASSIDISGNTIYF. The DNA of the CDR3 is TGTGCCAGCAGCATTGACATCTCTGGAAACACCATATATTTT.

The CDR3 bases are TGCAGCGTTTACGGGACAGCCTATGGCTACACCTTC. Translated: CSVYGTAYGYTF. The chain combines TRBV29-1 with TRBJ1-2, with 7 positions matching TRBD1. The ends lost 5 bases at V and 4 bases at J; junction bases unmatched: 4. Germline loops: CDR1 SQVTM, CDR2 ANQGSEA. This CDR3 contains 12 residues.

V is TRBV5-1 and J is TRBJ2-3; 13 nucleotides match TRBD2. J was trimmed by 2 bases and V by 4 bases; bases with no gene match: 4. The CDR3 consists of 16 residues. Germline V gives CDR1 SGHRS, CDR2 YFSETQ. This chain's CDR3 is CASSPGLAGYTDTQYF. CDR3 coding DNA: TGCGCCAGCAGCCCGGGACTAGCGGGGTACACAGATACGCAGTATTTT.

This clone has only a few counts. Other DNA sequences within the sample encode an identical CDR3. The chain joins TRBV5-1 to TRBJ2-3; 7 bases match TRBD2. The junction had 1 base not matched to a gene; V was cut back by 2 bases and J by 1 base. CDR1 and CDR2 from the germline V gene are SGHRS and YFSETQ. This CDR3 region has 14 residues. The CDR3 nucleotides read TGCGCCAGCAGCTTAAGCGGGGGCACAGATACGCAGTATTTT. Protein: CASSLSGGTDTQYF.

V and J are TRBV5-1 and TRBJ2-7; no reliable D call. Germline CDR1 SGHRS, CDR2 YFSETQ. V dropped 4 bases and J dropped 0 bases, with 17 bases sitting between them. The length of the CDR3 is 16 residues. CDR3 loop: CASSGADSYDSYEQYF. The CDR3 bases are TGCGCCAGCAGCGGCGCCGACTCCTACGACTCCTACGAGCAGTACTTC.